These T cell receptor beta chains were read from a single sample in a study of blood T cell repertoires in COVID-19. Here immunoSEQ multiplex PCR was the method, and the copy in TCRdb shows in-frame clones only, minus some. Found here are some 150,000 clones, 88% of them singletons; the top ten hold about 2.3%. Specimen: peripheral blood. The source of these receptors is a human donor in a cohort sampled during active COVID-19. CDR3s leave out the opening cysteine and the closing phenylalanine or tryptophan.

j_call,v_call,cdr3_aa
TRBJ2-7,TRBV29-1,SVADGGILHEQY
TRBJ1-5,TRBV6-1,ASSEGGKDQPQH
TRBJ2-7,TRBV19,ASSTRDRSYEQY
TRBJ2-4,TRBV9,ASSPRQGIGNIQY
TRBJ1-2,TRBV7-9,ASSLARQYGYT
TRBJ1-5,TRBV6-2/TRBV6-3,ASSPRGSRVPYSNQPQH
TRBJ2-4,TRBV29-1,SAVKGTSGAPLAKNIQY
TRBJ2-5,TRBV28,ASSTRVAGSETQY
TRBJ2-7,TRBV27,ASTLRVSGQDPYEQY
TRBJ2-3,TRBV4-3,ASSPRLAADTQY
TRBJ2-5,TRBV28,ASSFISGQETQY
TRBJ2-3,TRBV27,ASSIWAGPTDTQY
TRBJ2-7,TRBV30,AWSVQWGGSYEQY
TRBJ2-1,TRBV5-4,ASLSRAPGGEQF
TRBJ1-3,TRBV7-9,ASSLGQNTIY
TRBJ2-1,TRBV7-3,ASSFAGQGKGAQF
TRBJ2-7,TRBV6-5,ASSYGAGGLNEQY